This TCR beta chain was identified during a study of patients and donors after allogeneic stem cell transplantation. Each CDR3 protein gets one entry after TCRdb re-called the RT-PCR reads with MiXCR. The sample lists roughly 200,000 distinct CDR3 sequences, roughly 38% occurring once. CDR1 KGHSH and CDR2 LQKENI come from the germline V gene. There are 16 residues in the CDR3. Trimming cost V 3 bases and J 2 bases; bases outside gene matches: 5. This clonotype was picked up a small number of times. The specimen was blood, either unsorted or a sorted T cell fraction (not recorded which). The rearrangement uses TRBV18 and TRBJ1-5, with 9 nucleotides matching TRBD1. The source is a human donor who was either an allogeneic HSCT recipient or a stem cell or donor lymphocyte infusion donor (not recorded which). It is not recorded whose cells these are; they may come from a transplant donor. CDR3 region: CASSPGQGRGNQPQHF. The CDR3, as DNA: TGTGCCAGCTCACCGGGACAGGGAAGGGGCAATCAGCCCCAGCATTTT. Combining the CDR3 with reference TRBV18 and TRBJ1-5 gives the whole variable domain NAGVMQNPRHLVRRRGQEARLRCSPMKGHSHVYWYRQLPEEGLKFMVYLQKENIIDESGMPKERFSAEFPKEGPSILRIQQVVRGDSAAYFCASSPGQGRGNQPQHFGDGTRLSIL.